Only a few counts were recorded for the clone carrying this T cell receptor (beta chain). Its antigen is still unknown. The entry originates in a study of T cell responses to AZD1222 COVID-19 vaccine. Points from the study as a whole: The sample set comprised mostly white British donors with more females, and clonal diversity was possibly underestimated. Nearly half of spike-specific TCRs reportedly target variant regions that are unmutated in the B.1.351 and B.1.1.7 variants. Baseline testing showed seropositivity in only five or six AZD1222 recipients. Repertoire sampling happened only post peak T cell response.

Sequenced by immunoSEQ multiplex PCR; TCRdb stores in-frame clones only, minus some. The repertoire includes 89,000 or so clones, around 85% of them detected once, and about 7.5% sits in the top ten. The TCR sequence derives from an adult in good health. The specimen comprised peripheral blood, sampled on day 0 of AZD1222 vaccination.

The DNA for the CDR3 is TGTGCCAGCAGCTTTAGGACAGCCCCGCGATGGGGCTACACCTTC. It codes for CASSFRTAPRWGYTF. The chain recombines TRBV5-4 with TRBJ1-2; D possibly corresponds to TRBD1 (6 bases). The CDR3 spans 15 residues. Trimming took off 2 bases at V and 8 bases at J, with 19 bases between the two ends. Per the germline V gene, CDR1 is SGHNT and CDR2 is YYREEE (reference sequence).